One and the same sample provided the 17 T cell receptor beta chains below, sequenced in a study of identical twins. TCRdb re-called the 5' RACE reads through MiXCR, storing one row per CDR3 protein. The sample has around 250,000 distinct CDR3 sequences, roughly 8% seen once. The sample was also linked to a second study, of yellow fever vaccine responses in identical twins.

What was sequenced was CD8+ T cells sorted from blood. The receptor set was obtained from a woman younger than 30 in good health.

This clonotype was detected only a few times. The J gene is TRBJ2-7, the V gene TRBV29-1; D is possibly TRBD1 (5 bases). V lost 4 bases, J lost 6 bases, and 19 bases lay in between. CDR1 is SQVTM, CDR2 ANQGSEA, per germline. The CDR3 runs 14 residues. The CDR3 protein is CSVVNPRASGEQYF. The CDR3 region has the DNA TGCAGCGTTGTTAACCCCAGGGCATCCGGCGAGCAGTACTTC.

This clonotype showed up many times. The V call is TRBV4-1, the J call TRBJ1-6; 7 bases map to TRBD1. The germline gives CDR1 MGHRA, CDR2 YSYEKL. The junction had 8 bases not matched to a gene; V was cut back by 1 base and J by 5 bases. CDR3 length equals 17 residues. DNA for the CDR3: TGCGCCAGCAGCCAAGGAGTCCGGGACAGAAATAATTCACCCCTCCACTTT. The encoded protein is CASSQGVRDRNNSPLHF.

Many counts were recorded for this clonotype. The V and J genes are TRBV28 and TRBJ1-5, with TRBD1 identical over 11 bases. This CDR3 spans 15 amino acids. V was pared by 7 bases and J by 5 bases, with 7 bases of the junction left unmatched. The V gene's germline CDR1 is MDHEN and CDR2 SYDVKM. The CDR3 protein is CASNLGQGVYQPQHF. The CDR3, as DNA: TGTGCCAGCAATCTGGGACAGGGGGTCTATCAGCCCCAGCATTTT.

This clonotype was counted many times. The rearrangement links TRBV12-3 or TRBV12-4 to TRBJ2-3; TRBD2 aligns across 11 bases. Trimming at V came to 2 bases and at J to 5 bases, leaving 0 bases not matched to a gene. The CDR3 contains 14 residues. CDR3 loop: CASSLTSGGDTQYF. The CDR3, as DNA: TGTGCCAGCAGTTTAACTAGCGGGGGAGATACGCAGTATTTT.

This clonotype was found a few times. Here the CDR3 DNA reads TGTGCCAGCAGTGTCTCCCGAACCGGGGGCTCGGACACTGAAGCTTTCTTT. This sequence encodes CASSVSRTGGSDTEAFF. The chain recombines TRBV2 with TRBJ1-1; a weak D match, TRBD1 (6 bases). The CDR3 is 17 residues long. Germline CDR1 and CDR2: SNHLY and FYNNEI. Trimming pared 4 bases from V and 3 bases from J, leaving 21 bases between.

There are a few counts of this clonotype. The CDR3 region has the DNA TGCGCCAGCAGTCTCAGCCAGGGGGCCCCCTACGAGCAGTACTTC. Its protein product is CASSLSQGAPYEQYF. V gene TRBV4-1 combines with J gene TRBJ2-7, with 8 nucleotides matching TRBD1. Germline CDR1 is MGHRA and CDR2 is YSYEKL. The CDR3 consists of 15 residues. The V gene end was trimmed by 6 bases and the J gene end by 2 bases; junction bases not matched to a gene: 9.

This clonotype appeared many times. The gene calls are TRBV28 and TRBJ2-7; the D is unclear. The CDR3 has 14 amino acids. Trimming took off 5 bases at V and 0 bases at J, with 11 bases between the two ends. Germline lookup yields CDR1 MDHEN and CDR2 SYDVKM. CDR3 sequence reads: CASSRRPSSYEQYF. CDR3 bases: TGTGCCAGCAGTCGACGGCCAAGCTCCTACGAGCAGTACTTC. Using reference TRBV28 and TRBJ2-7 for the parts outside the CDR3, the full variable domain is DVKVTQSSRYLVKRTGEKVFLECVQDMDHENMFWYRQDPGLGLRLIYFSYDVKMKEKGDIPEGYSVSREKKERFSLILESASTNQTSMYLCASSRRPSSYEQYFGPGTRLTVT.

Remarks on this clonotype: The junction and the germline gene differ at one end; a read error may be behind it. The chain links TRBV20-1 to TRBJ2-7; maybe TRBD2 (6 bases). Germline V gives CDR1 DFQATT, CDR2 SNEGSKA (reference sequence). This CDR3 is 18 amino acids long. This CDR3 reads CCARDMGRERSAAYEQYF. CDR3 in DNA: TGCTGTGCTAGAGATATGGGACGGGAGAGGTCGGCGGCCTACGAGCAGTACTTC.

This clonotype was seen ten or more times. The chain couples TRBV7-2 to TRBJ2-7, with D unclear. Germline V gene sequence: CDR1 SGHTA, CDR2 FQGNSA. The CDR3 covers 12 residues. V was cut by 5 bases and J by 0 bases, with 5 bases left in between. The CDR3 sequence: CASSHYSYEQYF. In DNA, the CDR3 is TGTGCCAGCAGCCACTACTCCTACGAGCAGTACTTC.

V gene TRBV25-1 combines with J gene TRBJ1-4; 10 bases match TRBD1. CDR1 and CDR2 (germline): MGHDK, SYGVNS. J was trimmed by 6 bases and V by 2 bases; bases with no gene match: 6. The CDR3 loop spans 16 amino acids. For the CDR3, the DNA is TGTGCCAGCAGTGAACCAAGCGGGACAGGGGATGAAAAACTGTTTTTT. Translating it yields CASSEPSGTGDEKLFF.

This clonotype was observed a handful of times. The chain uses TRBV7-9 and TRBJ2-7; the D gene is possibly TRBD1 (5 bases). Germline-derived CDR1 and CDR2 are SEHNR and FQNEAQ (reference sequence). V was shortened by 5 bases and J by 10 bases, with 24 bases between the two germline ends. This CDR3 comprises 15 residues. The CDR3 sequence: CASSDTETGVPSQYF. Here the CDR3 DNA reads TGTGCCAGCAGCGATACAGAAACAGGAGTGCCTTCACAGTACTTC.

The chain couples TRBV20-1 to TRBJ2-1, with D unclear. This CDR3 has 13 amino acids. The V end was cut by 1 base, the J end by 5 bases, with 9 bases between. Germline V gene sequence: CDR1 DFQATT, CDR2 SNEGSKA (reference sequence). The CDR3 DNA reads TGCAGTGCTAGAGTGGTTCCAGACAATGAGCAGTTCTTC. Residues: CSARVVPDNEQFF.

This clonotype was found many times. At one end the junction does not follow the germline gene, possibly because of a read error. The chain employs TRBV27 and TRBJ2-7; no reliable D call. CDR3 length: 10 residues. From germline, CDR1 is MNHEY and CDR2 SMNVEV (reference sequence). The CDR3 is CASSLHGRSF. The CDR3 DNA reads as TGTGCCAGCAGTTTACATGGGCGGAGCTTC.

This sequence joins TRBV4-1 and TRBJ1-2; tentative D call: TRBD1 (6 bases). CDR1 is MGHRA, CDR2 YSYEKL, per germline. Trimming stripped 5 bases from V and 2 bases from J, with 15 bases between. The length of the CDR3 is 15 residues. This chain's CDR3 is CASSIDWDMNYGYTF. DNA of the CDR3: TGCGCCAGCAGCATCGACTGGGACATGAACTATGGCTACACCTTC.

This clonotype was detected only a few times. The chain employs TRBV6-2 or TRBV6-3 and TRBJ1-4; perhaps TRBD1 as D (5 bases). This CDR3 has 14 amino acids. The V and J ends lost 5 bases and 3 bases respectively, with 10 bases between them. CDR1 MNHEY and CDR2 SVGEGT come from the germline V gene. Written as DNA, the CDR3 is TGTGCCAGCAGTCGGGACGTCTCTAATGAAAAACTGTTTTTT. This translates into CASSRDVSNEKLFF.

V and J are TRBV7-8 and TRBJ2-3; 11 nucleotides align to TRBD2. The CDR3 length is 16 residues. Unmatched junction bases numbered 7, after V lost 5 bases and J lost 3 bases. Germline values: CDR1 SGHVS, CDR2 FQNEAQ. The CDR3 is CASSPRTSGPTDTQYF. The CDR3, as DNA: TGTGCCAGCAGCCCCCGGACTAGCGGGCCTACAGATACGCAGTATTTT.

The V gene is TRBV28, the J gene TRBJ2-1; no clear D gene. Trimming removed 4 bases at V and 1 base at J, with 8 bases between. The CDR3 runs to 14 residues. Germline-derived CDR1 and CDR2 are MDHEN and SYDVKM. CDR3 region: CASSSRLSYNEQFF. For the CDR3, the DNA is TGTGCCAGCAGTTCCCGCCTATCCTACAATGAGCAGTTCTTC.